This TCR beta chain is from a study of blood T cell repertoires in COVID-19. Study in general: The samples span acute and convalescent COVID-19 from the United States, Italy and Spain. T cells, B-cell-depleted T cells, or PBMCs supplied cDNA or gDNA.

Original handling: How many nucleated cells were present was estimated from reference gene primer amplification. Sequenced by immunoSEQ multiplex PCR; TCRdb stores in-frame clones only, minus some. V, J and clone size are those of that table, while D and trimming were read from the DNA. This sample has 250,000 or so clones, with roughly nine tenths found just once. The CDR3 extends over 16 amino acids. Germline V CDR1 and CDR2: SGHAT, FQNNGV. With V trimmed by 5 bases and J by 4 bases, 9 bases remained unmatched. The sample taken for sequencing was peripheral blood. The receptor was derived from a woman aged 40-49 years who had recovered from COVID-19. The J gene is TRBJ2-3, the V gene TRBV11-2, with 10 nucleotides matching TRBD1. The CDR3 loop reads CASSPTGGVGSDTQYF. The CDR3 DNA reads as TGTGCCAGCAGCCCGACAGGGGGCGTCGGGTCAGATACGCAGTATTTT.